The entry that follows covers one T cell receptor (beta chain) sequence. This clonotype has just a few counts. Its antigen is unknown. No qualities accompany the bases; no much larger clone lies one base away. According to the germline V gene, CDR1 reads SGHTA and CDR2 reads FQGNSA. From the cysteine up to the phenylalanine, the CDR3 has a length of 15 residues. The kept DNA is CDR3 alone, 45 bases in frame from the first base. The V and J ends are trimmed by 2 bases and 5 bases, leaving 15 bases between them. This record comes from a study of T cell repertoires in cytomegalovirus infection (dated by TCRdb to the late 2010s). General notes on the study: The HLA type of each donor mattered for the analysis, because public TCR beta signatures pointed to carriage of CMV infection along with the matching HLA type.

The instrument given in TCRdb is Illumina HiSeq 1500. TCRdb trimmed public reads at Q25 via fastp, called clones via MiXCR and kept in-frame beta chains. Every distinct CDR3 protein forms one entry, paired with its most common genes and DNA. Counted in this sample were approximately 260,000 distinct CDR3 sequences; around 15% of them appeared once. Of the sample, approximately 44% is held by the ten largest clones. The research as a whole found: Carriers of CMV infection plus the relevant HLA type were discriminated by the cumulative frequency of public TCR beta family members in the study cohort and in an independent approximately 350-donor cohort. In the ex vivo response, HLA-C-restricted CMV-specific TCR beta clonotypes were dominant, and in two of eight donors the single most frequent clonotype came from this HLA-C-restricted group.

Sequencing was performed on CD8+ T cells from PBMCs. The clonotype comes from a human donor in good health (CMV status not recorded). Some clones in this sample may be carry-over from other donors' samples. The rearranged chain carries TRBV7-2 and TRBJ2-5; the best D guess is TRBD1, with 6 bases matching. The CDR3 has the sequence CASSLNRVAYETQYF. The sequenced DNA: TGTGCCAGCAGCTTAAACAGGGTCGCGTACGAGACCCAGTACTTC.